These 23 T cell receptor beta chains came from one sample sequenced in a study of liver allograft versus peripheral blood T cells. Study information: Repertoires from peripheral blood of liver transplant recipients were compared with those inside their transplanted livers.

One entry per CDR3 protein, called by TCRdb with MiXCR from the reads. The table lists about 1,700 distinct CDR3 sequences, about 15% of them singletons. The receptors derive from a human patient who had a liver transplant. These T cells may partly come from the graft donor.

In regard to this clonotype: This likely came from a read error, as a far larger clone is one base away. The chain has TRBV6-1 and TRBJ2-3; weak D call: TRBD2 (6 bases). CDR3 size: 15 residues. Trimming left V 5 bases short and J 6 bases short, with 18 bases between. Germline CDR1 and CDR2: MNHNS and SASEGT. CDR3 sequence: CASSYQGDSSDTQYF. The DNA for the CDR3 is TGTGCCAGCAGTTACCAAGGGGACTCGTCCGATACGCAGTATTTT.

This clonotype is medium-sized (0.01 to 0.1%) by share. The genes are TRBV6-5 and TRBJ1-1; maybe TRBD1 (5 bases). V dropped 6 bases and J dropped 7 bases, with 15 bases sitting between them. There are 13 residues in the CDR3. In germline, CDR1 is MNHEY, CDR2 SVGAGI. CDR3 sequence: CASRSTGYLEAFF. The CDR3 region has the DNA TGTGCCAGCAGGTCTACAGGCTACCTTGAAGCTTTCTTT.

The chain employs TRBV7-9 and TRBJ1-2; D uncertain. The length of the CDR3 is 16 residues. Trimming cost V 5 bases and J 5 bases, with 21 bases left between them. Germline V gives CDR1 SEHNR, CDR2 FQNEAQ (reference sequence). Here the CDR3 DNA reads TGTGCCAGCAGCGAAGACCGGCTGCAATCTCCTTATGGCTACACCTTC. Translating gives CASSEDRLQSPYGYTF.

This clonotype was observed many times. The chain joins TRBV18 to TRBJ1-5, with D perhaps TRBD1 (5 bases). The CDR3 is 17 residues long. Germline lookup yields CDR1 KGHSH and CDR2 LQKENI. The V end was cut by 3 bases, the J end by 2 bases, with 17 bases between. CDR3 sequence reads: CASSPLDVGGGNQPQHF. As DNA, the CDR3 is TGTGCCAGCTCACCTCTGGATGTAGGAGGGGGCAATCAGCCCCAGCATTTT. Supplemented by reference TRBV18 and TRBJ1-5, the full variable domain reads NAGVMQNPRHLVRRRGQEARLRCSPMKGHSHVYWYRQLPEEGLKFMVYLQKENIIDESGMPKERFSAEFPKEGPSILRIQQVVRGDSAAYFCASSPLDVGGGNQPQHFGDGTRLSIL.

The genes are TRBV27 and TRBJ1-1; TRBD1 agrees at 11 bases. The germline gives CDR1 MNHEY, CDR2 SMNVEV (reference sequence). The CDR3 is made up of 14 amino acids. Unmatched junction bases numbered 2, after V lost 4 bases and J lost 4 bases. The CDR3 protein is CASSSGTGGTEAFF. DNA of the CDR3: TGTGCCAGCAGTTCCGGGACAGGGGGCACTGAAGCTTTCTTT.

V gene TRBV5-6 combines with J gene TRBJ2-7, with D possibly called TRBD1 or TRBD2 (5 bases each). V was shortened by 4 bases and J by 2 bases, with 37 bases between the two germline ends. The CDR3 consists of 22 residues. The germline gives CDR1 SGHDT, CDR2 YYEEEE. CDR3 loop: CASSRGVTVSAEVRARPYEQYF. DNA of the CDR3: TGTGCCAGCAGCCGGGGTGTCACTGTGTCCGCGGAGGTCAGGGCTAGGCCCTACGAGCAGTACTTC.

This clonotype is medium-sized. The chain employs TRBV20-1 and TRBJ1-2, with 7 nucleotides matching TRBD1. Trimming took 6 bases from V and 2 from J; bases not matched to a gene: 15. This CDR3 is 16 amino acids long. Germline assignment: CDR1 DFQATT and CDR2 SNEGSKA (reference sequence). In DNA form, the CDR3 reads TGCAGTGCCGAAAGGTCAACAGGGGCGTTCAACTATGGCTACACCTTC. Its translation is CSAERSTGAFNYGYTF.

This clonotype was seen only a few times. V usage is TRBV11-2 and J usage is TRBJ2-1; D might be TRBD1 (6 bases). V lost 4 bases, J lost 13 bases, and 26 bases lay in between. The CDR3 spans 16 residues. Germline V CDR1 and CDR2: SGHAT, FQNNGV. CDR3 in DNA: TGTGCCAGCAGCTCAATCCTCGGGGCAGGGGCAATGGATCAGTTCTTC. Its protein product is CASSSILGAGAMDQFF.

By sample fraction, this clonotype is medium-sized. This rearrangement joins TRBV10-3 to TRBJ1-2; 7 bases map to TRBD1. CDR1 ENHRY and CDR2 SYGVKD come from the germline V gene. V lost 4 bases to trimming and J lost 6 bases; unmatched junction nucleotides: 14. There are 16 residues in the CDR3. DNA for the CDR3: TGTGCCATCAGTGTTTACAGGGGCGGTCTCACCGATGGCTACACCTTC. Translating it yields CAISVYRGGLTDGYTF.

The V call is TRBV7-2, the J call TRBJ1-6; no clear D gene. Per the germline V gene, CDR1 is SGHTA and CDR2 is FQGNSA. Trimming left V 1 base short and J 4 bases short, with 5 bases between. The CDR3 is made up of 14 amino acids. CDR3 protein: CASSLGEYNSPLHF. The CDR3 DNA sequence: TGTGCCAGCAGCTTAGGAGAGTATAATTCACCCCTCCACTTT.

In this sample, this clonotype is medium-sized. The chain carries TRBV19 and TRBJ1-1; the D is unclear. V lost 5 bases and J lost 3, with 4 bases in between. Germline V gene sequence: CDR1 LNHDA, CDR2 SQIVND (reference sequence). This CDR3 has 11 amino acids. CDR3 in amino acids: CASSYYTEAFF. The CDR3 nucleotides read TGTGCCAGTAGTTATTACACTGAAGCTTTCTTT.

By share, this clonotype ranks as large (0.1 to 1%). This chain connects TRBV10-3 to TRBJ2-3, with 7 bases lining up with TRBD2. CDR1 and CDR2 from the germline V gene are ENHRY and SYGVKD. Trimming removed 9 bases from V and 4 bases from J; junction bases left unmatched: 4. The length of the CDR3 is 12 residues. The CDR3, as DNA: TGTGCCATAGGACTAGTTGCAGATACGCAGTATTTT. It encodes CAIGLVADTQYF.

This clonotype is labeled large. V usage is TRBV30 and J usage is TRBJ1-5, with no clear D. V lost 5 bases, J lost 5 bases, and 13 bases lay in between. This CDR3 spans 13 amino acids. Germline CDR1 is GTSNPN and CDR2 is SVGIG (reference sequence). CDR3 nucleotides: TGTGCCTGGGGGTTAGGGTCGTATCAGCCCCAGCATTTT. This codes for CAWGLGSYQPQHF.

The chain links TRBV15 to TRBJ2-1; 10 bases match TRBD2. The ends lost 8 bases at V and 3 bases at J; junction bases unmatched: 4. The germline V gene encodes CDR1 LNHNV and CDR2 YYDKDF (reference sequence). The CDR3 runs to 14 residues. This CDR3 reads CATSGLAYYNEQFF. The CDR3 coding sequence is TGTGCCACCTCGGGACTAGCGTACTACAATGAGCAGTTCTTC.

This clonotype was found many times. The chain uses TRBV3-1 and TRBJ2-7; no reliable D call. The V end was cut by 5 bases, the J end by 7 bases, with 15 bases between. CDR1 is LGHDT, CDR2 YNNKEL, per germline (reference sequence). This CDR3 has 13 residues. In DNA form, the CDR3 reads TGTGCCAGCAGCGACACCGTACAACTTGAGCAGTACTTC. Its protein is CASSDTVQLEQYF.

This clonotype is medium-sized (0.01 to 0.1%) by share. This chain connects TRBV3-1 to TRBJ1-4, with D uncertain. Germline CDR1 and CDR2: LGHDT and YNNKEL (reference sequence). The V end lost 4 bases, the J end lost 5 bases, and 17 bases lay between the germline ends. The CDR3 totals 16 residues. CDR3 sequence (DNA): TGTGCCAGCAGCCCATCCCGAACGGAGTACAATGAAAAACTGTTTTTT. Protein sequence: CASSPSRTEYNEKLFF.

This clonotype is medium-sized within its sample. The chain joins TRBV2 to TRBJ2-7, with D perhaps being TRBD1 or TRBD2 (5 bases each). Germline V gives CDR1 SNHLY, CDR2 FYNNEI. The V end lost 4 bases, the J end lost 3 bases, and 10 bases lay between the germline ends. CDR3 length: 13 amino acids. CDR3 DNA: TGTGCCAGCAGTGCGGGGCGGATCTACGAGCAGTACTTC. This gives the protein CASSAGRIYEQYF.

V is TRBV28 and J is TRBJ1-2, with 7 bases fitting TRBD1. V shed 5 bases and J 9 bases; nucleotides not matched to a gene: 9. Germline V gives CDR1 MDHEN, CDR2 SYDVKM. There are 13 residues in the CDR3. The CDR3 sequence is CASSIPGQFRYTF. Written as DNA, the CDR3 is TGTGCCAGCAGTATACCGGGACAGTTCCGCTACACCTTC.

As for this clonotype: A far bigger clonotype differs at one base, so this is likely a read error. This chain uses TRBV7-9 with TRBJ1-2; 9 nucleotides line up with TRBD1. This CDR3 has 16 amino acids. Per germline, CDR1 SEHNR and CDR2 FQNEAQ (reference sequence). The CDR3 coding sequence is TGTGTCAGCAGCTTGCTTCCGGGACAGGGTAACTATGGCTACACCTTC. Translation: CVSSLLPGQGNYGYTF.

In this sample, this clonotype turned up many times. V gene TRBV3-1 combines with J gene TRBJ1-3, with a possible D match to TRBD1 (5 bases). V was trimmed by 4 bases and J by 1 base, leaving 14 bases between them. Germline V gene lookup returns CDR1 LGHDT and CDR2 YNNKEL (reference sequence). The CDR3 has 16 amino acids. The DNA of the CDR3 is TGTGCCAGCAGCCCCATTGAAGGGGCGTCTGGAAACACCATATATTTT. This sequence encodes CASSPIEGASGNTIYF.

By sample share, this clonotype is large. This chain uses TRBV20-1 with TRBJ2-4, with a weak D call TRBD1 (6 bases). Trimming stripped 0 bases from V and 6 bases from J, with 9 bases between. Germline assignment: CDR1 DFQATT and CDR2 SNEGSKA (reference sequence). This CDR3 has 13 amino acids. CDR3 sequence (DNA): TGCAGTGCTAGAGATTTCAGGGGAAACATTCAGTACTTC. Protein: CSARDFRGNIQYF.

This clonotype was counted a few times. The chain has TRBV7-9 and TRBJ1-2; D unresolved. This CDR3 is 12 amino acids long. Germline V gene data show CDR1 as SEHNR and CDR2 as FQNEAQ (reference sequence). V gave up 6 bases and J gave up 6 bases, with 11 bases separating them. The CDR3 here is CASREVPHGYTF. The CDR3, as DNA: TGTGCCAGCAGAGAGGTCCCTCATGGCTACACCTTC.

This clonotype is judged medium-sized (0.01 to 0.1%). V is TRBV5-6 and J is TRBJ2-3; 16 positions match TRBD2. Trimming at V came to 5 bases and at J to 6 bases, leaving 24 bases not matched to a gene. Germline CDR1 and CDR2: SGHDT and YYEEEE. This CDR3 is built from 22 residues. CDR3 sequence reads: CASSTTVPVVGTSGRARDTQYF. As DNA, the CDR3 is TGTGCCAGCAGTACCACTGTTCCAGTGGTAGGGACTAGCGGGAGGGCTCGGGATACGCAGTATTTT.